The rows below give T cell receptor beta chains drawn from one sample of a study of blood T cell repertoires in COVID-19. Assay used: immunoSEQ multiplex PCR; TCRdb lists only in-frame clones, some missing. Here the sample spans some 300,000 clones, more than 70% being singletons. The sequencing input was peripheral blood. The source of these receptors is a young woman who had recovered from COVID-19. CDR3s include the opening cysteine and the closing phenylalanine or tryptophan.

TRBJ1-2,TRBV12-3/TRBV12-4,CASSPIRRYTF
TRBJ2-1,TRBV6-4,CASSDGAGANEQFF
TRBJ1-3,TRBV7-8,CASSSFRDIAGNTIYF
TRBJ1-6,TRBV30,CAWSQRVPNSPLHF
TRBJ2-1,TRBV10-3,CATREGLAGVNEQFF
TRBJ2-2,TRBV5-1,CASSLGQGVTGELFF
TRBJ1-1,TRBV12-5,CASGLVLGGELNTEAFF
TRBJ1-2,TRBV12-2,CASRLALVDYGYTF
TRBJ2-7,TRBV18,CASSPDRVGSYEQYF
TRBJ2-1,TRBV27,CASSFGDRGTDEQFF
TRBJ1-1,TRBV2,CASASGQGARTEAFF
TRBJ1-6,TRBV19,CASSDRQGTYYNSPLHF
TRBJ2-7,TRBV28,CASSPNLGQGLTYEQYF
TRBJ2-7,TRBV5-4,CASSLPTGNHEQYF
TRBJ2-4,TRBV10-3,CAISESLQKNIQYF
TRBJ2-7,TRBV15,CATSRERDSSYEQYF
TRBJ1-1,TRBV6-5,CASDSRRQGGTEAFF
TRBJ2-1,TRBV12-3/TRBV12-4,CASSIAVYNEQFF
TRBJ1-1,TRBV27,CASSLSTVPNTEAFF
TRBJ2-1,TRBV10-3,CATSGVLSDNEQFF
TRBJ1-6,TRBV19,CASSTWDRVVPLHF
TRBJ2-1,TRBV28,CASRGQGIREQFF
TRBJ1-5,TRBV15,CATRDNNQPQHF